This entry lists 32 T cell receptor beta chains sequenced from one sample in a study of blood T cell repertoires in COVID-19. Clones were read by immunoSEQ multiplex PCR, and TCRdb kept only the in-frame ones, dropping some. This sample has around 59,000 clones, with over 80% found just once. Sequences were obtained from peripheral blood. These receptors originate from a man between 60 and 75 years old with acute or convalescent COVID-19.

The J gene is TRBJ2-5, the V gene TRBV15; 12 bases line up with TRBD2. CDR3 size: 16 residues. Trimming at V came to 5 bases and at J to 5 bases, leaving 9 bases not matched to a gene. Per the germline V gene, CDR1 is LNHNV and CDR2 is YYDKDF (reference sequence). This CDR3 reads CATSRGGLAGGETQYF. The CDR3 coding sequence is TGTGCCACCAGCCGGGGGGGACTAGCGGGCGGGGAGACCCAGTACTTC.

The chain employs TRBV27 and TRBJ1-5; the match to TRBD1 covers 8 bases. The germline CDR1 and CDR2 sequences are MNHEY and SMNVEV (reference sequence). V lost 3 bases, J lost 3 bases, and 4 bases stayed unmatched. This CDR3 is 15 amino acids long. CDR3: CASSFGTGSNQPQHF. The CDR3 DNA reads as TGTGCCAGCAGTTTCGGGACAGGCTCCAATCAGCCCCAGCATTTT.

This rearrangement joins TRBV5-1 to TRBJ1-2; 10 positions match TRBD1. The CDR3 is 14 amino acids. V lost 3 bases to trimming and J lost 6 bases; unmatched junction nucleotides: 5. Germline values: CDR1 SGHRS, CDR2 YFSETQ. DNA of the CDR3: TGCGCCAGCAGCTGGACAGGGGGAGAGGATGGCTACACCTTC. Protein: CASSWTGGEDGYTF.

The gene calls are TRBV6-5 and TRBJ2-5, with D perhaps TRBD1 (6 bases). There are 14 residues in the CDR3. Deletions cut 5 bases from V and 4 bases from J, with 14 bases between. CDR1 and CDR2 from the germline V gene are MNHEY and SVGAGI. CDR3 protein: CASSLGAGLETQYF. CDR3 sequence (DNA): TGTGCCAGCAGTCTGGGGGCAGGGTTAGAGACCCAGTACTTC.

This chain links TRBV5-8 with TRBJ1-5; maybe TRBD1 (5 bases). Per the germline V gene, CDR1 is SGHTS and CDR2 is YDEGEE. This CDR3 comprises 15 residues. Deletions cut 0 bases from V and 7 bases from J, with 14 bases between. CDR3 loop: CASSLDQGTGQPQHF. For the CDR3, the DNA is TGTGCCAGCAGCTTGGATCAGGGTACGGGCCAGCCCCAGCATTTT. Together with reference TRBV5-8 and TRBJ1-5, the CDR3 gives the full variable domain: EAGVTQSPTHLIKTRGQQATLRCSPISGHTSVYWYQQALGLGLQFLLWYDEGEERNRGNFPPRFSGRQFPNYSSELNVNALELEDSALYLCASSLDQGTGQPQHFGDGTRLSIL.

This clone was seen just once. CDR3 DNA: TGTGCCAGCAGCCAACGACTAGCGGGAGAGGTACAAGAGACCCAGTACTTC. Translation: CASSQRLAGEVQETQYF. The gene calls are TRBV3-1 (or the pseudogene TRBV3-2) and TRBJ2-5; 12 bases map to TRBD2. The germline gives CDR1 LGHDT, CDR2 YNNKEL (reference sequence). V lost 2 bases to trimming and J lost 2 bases; unmatched junction nucleotides: 6. This CDR3 contains 17 residues.

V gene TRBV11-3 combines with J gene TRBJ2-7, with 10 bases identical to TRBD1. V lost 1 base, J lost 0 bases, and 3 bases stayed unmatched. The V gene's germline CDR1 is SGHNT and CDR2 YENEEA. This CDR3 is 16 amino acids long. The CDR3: CASSLGGQGISYEQYF. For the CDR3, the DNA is TGTGCCAGCAGCTTAGGGGGACAGGGGATCTCCTACGAGCAGTACTTC.

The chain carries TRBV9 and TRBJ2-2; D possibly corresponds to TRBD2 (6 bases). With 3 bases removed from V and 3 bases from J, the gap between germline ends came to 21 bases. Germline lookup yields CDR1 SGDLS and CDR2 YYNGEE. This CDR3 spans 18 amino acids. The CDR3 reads CASSAVEPGLGYTGELFF. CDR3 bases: TGTGCCAGCAGCGCCGTTGAGCCGGGACTCGGGTACACCGGGGAGCTGTTTTTT.

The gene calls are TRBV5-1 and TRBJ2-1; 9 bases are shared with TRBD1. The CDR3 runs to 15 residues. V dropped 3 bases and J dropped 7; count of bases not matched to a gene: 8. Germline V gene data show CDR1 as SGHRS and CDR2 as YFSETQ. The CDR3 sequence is CASSSPGQGLNEQFF. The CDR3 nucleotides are TGCGCCAGCAGCTCTCCGGGACAGGGATTAAATGAGCAGTTCTTC.

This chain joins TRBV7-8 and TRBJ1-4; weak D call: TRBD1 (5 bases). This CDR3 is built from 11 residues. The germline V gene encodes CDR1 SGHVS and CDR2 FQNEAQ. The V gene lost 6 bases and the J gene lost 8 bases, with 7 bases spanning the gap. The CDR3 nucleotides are TGTGCCAGCAGTTCAGGGGAAAAACTGTTTTTT. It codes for CASSSGEKLFF.

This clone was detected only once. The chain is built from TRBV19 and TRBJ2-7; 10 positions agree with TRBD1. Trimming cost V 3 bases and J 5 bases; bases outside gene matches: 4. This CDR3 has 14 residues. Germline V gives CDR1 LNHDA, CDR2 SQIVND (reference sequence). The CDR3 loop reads CASSMGQGPHEQYF. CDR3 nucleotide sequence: TGTGCCAGTAGTATGGGACAGGGGCCCCACGAGCAGTACTTC. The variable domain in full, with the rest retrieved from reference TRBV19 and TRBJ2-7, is DGGITQSPKYLFRKEGQNVTLSCEQNLNHDAMYWYRQDPGQGLRLIYYSQIVNDFQKGDIAEGYSVSREKKESFPLTVTSAQKNPTAFYLCASSMGQGPHEQYFGPGTRLTVT.

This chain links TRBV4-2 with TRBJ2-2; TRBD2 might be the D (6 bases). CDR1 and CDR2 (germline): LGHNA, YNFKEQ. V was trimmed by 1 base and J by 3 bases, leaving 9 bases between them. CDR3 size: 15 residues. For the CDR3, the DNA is TGTGCCAGCAGCCAAGGGGCTAGCGACACCGGGGAGCTGTTTTTT. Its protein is CASSQGASDTGELFF.

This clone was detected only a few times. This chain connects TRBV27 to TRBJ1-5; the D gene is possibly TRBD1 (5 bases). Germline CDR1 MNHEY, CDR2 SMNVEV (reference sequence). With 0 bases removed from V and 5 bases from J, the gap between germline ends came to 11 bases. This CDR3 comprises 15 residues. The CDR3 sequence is CASSLSPRGDQPQHF. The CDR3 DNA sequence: TGTGCCAGCAGTTTATCACCAAGGGGCGATCAGCCCCAGCATTTT.

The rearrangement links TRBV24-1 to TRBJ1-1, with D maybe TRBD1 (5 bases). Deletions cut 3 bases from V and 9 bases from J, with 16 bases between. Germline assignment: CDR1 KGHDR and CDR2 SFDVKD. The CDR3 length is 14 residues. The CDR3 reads CATSDPLREGKAFF. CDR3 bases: TGTGCCACCAGTGATCCCCTCCGGGAGGGGAAAGCTTTCTTT.

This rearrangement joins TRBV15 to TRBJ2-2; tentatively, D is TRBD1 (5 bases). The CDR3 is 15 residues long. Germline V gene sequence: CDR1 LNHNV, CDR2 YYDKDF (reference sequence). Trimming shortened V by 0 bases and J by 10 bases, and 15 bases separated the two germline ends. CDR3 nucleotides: TGTGCCACCAGCAGAGATCTCGGCAGGGCGGAGGAGCTGTTTTTT. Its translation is CATSRDLGRAEELFF. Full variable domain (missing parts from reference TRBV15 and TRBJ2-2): DAMVIQNPRYQVTQFGKPVTLSCSQTLNHNVMYWYQQKSSQAPKLLFHYYDKDFNNEADTPDNFQSRRPNTSFCFLDIRSPGLGDTAMYLCATSRDLGRAEELFFGEGSRLTVL.

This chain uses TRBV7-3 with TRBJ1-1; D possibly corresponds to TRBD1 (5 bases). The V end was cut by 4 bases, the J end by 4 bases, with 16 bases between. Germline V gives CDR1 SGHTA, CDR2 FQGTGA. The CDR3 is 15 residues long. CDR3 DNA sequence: TGTGCCAGCAGCTCCGCCCTTGGGGGAGGCACTGAAGCTTTCTTT. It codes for CASSSALGGGTEAFF.

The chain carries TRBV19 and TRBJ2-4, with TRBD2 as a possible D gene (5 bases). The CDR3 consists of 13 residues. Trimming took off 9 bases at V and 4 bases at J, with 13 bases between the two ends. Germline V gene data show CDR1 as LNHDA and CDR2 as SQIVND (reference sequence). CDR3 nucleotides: TGTGCCAGCACCGGAGGAGCTAAAAACATTCAGTACTTC. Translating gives CASTGGAKNIQYF.

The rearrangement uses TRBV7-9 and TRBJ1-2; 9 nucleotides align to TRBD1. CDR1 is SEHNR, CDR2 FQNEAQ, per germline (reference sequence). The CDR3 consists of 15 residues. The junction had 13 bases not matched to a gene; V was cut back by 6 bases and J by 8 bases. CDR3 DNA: TGTGCCAGCAGTATAGATACGGGACAGGGTGGCGGCTACACCTTC. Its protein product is CASSIDTGQGGGYTF.

The CDR3 region is CASSVSTEGVRYGYTF. Written as DNA, the CDR3 is TGTGCCAGCAGCGTATCGACAGAAGGAGTGCGCTATGGCTACACCTTC. This chain joins TRBV9 and TRBJ1-2; possibly TRBD1 for D (5 bases). This CDR3 has 16 amino acids. The V end lost 1 base, the J end lost 4 bases, and 17 bases lay between the germline ends. Germline V CDR1 and CDR2: SGDLS, YYNGEE.

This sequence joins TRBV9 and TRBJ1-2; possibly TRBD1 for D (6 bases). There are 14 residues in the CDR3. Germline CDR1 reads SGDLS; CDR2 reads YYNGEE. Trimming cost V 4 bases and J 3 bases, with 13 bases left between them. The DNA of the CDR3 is TGTGCCAGCAGCATTGGACAGAGCTACTATGGCTACACCTTC. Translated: CASSIGQSYYGYTF.

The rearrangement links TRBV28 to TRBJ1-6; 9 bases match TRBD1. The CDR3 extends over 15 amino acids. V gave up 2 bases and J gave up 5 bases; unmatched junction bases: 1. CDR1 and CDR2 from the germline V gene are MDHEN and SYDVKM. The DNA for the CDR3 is TGTGCCAGCAGTTTACGGACAGGGGATAATTCACCCCTCCACTTT. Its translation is CASSLRTGDNSPLHF.

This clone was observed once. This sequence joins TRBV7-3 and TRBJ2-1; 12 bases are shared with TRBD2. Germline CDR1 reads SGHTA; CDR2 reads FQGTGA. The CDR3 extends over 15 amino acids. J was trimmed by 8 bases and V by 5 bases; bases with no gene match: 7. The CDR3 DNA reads TGTGCCAGCAGCAAGCTAGCGGGAGGGCCCGATGAGCAGTTCTTC. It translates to CASSKLAGGPDEQFF.

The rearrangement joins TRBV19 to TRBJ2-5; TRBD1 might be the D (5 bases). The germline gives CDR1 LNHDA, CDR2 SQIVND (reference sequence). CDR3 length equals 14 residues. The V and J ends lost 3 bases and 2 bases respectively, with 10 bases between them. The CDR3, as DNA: TGTGCCAGTAGTATCTTGCAGGGTCAAGAGACCCAGTACTTC. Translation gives CASSILQGQETQYF.

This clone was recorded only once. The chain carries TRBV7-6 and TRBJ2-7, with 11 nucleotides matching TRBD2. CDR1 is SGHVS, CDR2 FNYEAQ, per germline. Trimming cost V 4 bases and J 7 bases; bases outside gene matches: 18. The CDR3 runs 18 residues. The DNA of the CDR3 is TGTGCCAGCAGCTCGGGGACTAGCGGAGACAGTGGTTCAAGGGAGCAGTACTTC. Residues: CASSSGTSGDSGSREQYF.

CDR3 in amino acids: CASSQVRQGGGTEAFF. In nucleotides, the CDR3 is TGCGCCAGCAGCCAAGTTAGACAGGGGGGAGGCACTGAAGCTTTCTTT. The genes are TRBV4-3 and TRBJ1-1, with 9 positions matching TRBD1. CDR3 length: 16 amino acids. CDR1 LGHNA and CDR2 YSLEER come from the germline V gene. V gave up 1 base and J gave up 4 bases; unmatched junction bases: 7.

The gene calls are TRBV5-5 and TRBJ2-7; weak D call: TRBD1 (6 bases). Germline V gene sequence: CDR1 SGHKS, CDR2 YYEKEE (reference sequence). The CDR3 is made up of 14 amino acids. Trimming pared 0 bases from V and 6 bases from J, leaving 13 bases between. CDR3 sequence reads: CASSLVRQGTEQYF. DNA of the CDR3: TGTGCCAGCAGCTTGGTTAGGCAGGGGACCGAGCAGTACTTC.

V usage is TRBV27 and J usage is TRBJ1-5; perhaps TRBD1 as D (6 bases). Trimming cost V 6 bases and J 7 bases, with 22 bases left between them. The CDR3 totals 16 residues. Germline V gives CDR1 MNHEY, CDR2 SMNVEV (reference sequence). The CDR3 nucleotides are TGTGCCAGCAGCCCGCAAAAAACAGGGTTGGGACAGCCCCAGCATTTT. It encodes CASSPQKTGLGQPQHF.

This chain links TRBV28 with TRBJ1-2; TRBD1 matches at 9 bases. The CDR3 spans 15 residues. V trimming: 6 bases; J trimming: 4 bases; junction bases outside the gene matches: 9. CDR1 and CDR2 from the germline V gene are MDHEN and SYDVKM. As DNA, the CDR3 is TGTGCCAGCAGCCCCACCCCGGACAGGGGCTATGGCTACACCTTC. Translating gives CASSPTPDRGYGYTF.

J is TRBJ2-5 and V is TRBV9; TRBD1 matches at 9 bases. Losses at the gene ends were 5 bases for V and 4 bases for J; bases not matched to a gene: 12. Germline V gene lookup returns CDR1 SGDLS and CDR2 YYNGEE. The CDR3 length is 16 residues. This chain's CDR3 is CASSSHGTGLGETQYF. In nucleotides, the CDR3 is TGTGCCAGCAGTTCTCATGGGACAGGGTTAGGAGAGACCCAGTACTTC.

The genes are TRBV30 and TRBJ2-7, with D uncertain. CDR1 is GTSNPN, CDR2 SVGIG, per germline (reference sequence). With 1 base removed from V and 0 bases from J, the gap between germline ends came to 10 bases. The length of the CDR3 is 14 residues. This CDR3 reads CAWSDRPSSYEQYF. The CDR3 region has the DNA TGTGCCTGGAGTGACCGGCCTAGCTCCTACGAGCAGTACTTC.

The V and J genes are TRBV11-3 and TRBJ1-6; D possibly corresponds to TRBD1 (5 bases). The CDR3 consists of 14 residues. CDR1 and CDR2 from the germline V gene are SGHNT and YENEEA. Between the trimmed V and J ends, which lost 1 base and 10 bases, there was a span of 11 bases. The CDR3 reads CASSLGGGGSPLHF. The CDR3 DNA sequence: TGTGCCAGCAGCTTAGGCGGGGGAGGCTCACCCCTCCACTTT.

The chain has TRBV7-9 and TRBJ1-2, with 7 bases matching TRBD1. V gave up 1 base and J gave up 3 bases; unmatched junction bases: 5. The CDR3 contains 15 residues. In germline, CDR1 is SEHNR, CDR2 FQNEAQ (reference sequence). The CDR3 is CASSLGQGKDYGYTF. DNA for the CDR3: TGTGCCAGCAGCTTAGGACAGGGCAAAGACTATGGCTACACCTTC. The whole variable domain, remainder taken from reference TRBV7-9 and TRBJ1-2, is DTGVSQNPRHKITKRGQNVTFRCDPISEHNRLYWYRQTLGQGPEFLTYFQNEAQLEKSRLLSDRFSAERPKGSFSTLEIQRTEQGDSAMYLCASSLGQGKDYGYTFGSGTRLTVV.